This entry features one T cell receptor beta chain sequence. Participants reported their clinical history, and cohort assignment relied on those reports. The sample is drawn from a study of blood T cell repertoires in COVID-19. This table comes from immunoSEQ multiplex PCR, and its TCRdb copy is limited to in-frame clones, with some not included. The repertoire holds under 200,000 clones, with roughly 84% as singletons. The clonotype comes from a man aged 60 to 69 who had recovered from COVID-19. The sample consisted of PBMCs or T cells enriched from blood (not recorded which).

This CDR3 is CASSIRDEPTGWVGYGYTF. CDR3 DNA: TGTGCCAGTAGTATAAGAGACGAGCCCACAGGGTGGGTAGGCTATGGCTACACCTTC. This chain connects TRBV19 to TRBJ1-2; TRBD1 is a possible D gene (6 bases). Germline CDR1 is LNHDA and CDR2 is SQIVND (reference sequence). This CDR3 contains 19 residues. The V gene lost 2 bases and the J gene lost 4 bases, with 26 bases spanning the gap.